The 10 T cell receptor beta chains reported below all come from one sample, sequenced in a study of blood T cell repertoires in COVID-19. The table came from immunoSEQ multiplex PCR; TCRdb's copy has only in-frame clones and leaves some out. The profile shows 130,000 or so clones, about 89% of them singletons. The sequenced sample consisted of peripheral blood. Receptors originate from a man between 50 and 59 years old with active or convalescent COVID-19.

The chain joins TRBV19 to TRBJ1-1; TRBD1 might be the D (6 bases). Germline CDR1 LNHDA, CDR2 SQIVND (reference sequence). The CDR3 extends over 12 amino acids. V was trimmed by 5 bases and J by 9 bases, leaving 13 bases between them. The CDR3 is CASSAPGHKAFF. The CDR3 DNA reads TGTGCCAGTAGTGCCCCGGGACATAAAGCTTTCTTT.

This rearrangement joins TRBV24-1 to TRBJ2-2; 11 bases map to TRBD1. This CDR3 is 15 amino acids long. V lost 4 bases, J lost 7 bases, and 4 bases stayed unmatched. Germline V gives CDR1 KGHDR, CDR2 SFDVKD. The CDR3 bases are TGTGCCACCAGTGACCCCGGGACAGGGGGCGGGGAGCTGTTTTTT. It is translated as CATSDPGTGGGELFF.

V and J are TRBV5-1 and TRBJ1-2, with 7 bases fitting TRBD1. Unmatched junction bases numbered 9, after V lost 2 bases and J lost 8 bases. Germline V gives CDR1 SGHRS, CDR2 YFSETQ. The CDR3 sequence is 14 residues long. The CDR3 DNA reads as TGCGCCAGCAGCTTAGGACAGGATGTAGACGGCTACACCTTC. Translated: CASSLGQDVDGYTF.

The chain carries TRBV5-5 and TRBJ2-3; D is perhaps TRBD2 (5 bases). Germline CDR1 SGHKS, CDR2 YYEKEE (reference sequence). Trimming left V 2 bases short and J 0 bases short, with 13 bases between. There are 16 residues in the CDR3. The CDR3, as DNA: TGTGCCAGCAGCTTAATCCGAGGGTTTAGCACAGATACGCAGTATTTT. Encoded protein: CASSLIRGFSTDTQYF. Based on the CDR3 plus reference TRBV5-5 and TRBJ2-3, the full variable domain is DAGVTQSPTHLIKTRGQQVTLRCSPISGHKSVSWYQQVLGQGPQFIFQYYEKEERGRGNFPDRFSARQFPNYSSELNVNALLLGDSALYLCASSLIRGFSTDTQYFGPGTRLTVL.

The chain couples TRBV10-3 to TRBJ1-6; D call uncertain. Per germline, CDR1 ENHRY and CDR2 SYGVKD. This CDR3 is 12 amino acids long. V lost 4 bases to trimming and J lost 14 bases, with 12 bases between them. DNA for the CDR3: TGTGCCATCAGTGCCAGAGAGGAGACCCTCCACTTT. It specifies CAISAREETLHF.

This clone appeared a single time. This chain joins TRBV6-2 or TRBV6-3 and TRBJ1-1; 7 bases align to TRBD1. CDR3 length equals 16 residues. The V segment lost 5 bases and the J segment 6 bases; nucleotides outside the gene matches: 15. Germline-derived CDR1 and CDR2 are MNHEY and SVGEGT. CDR3 nucleotides: TGTGCCAGCAGTCAGCCCGGACAGGCCCTTAACGCTGAAGCTTTCTTT. Translated, it gives CASSQPGQALNAEAFF.

This clone appeared once. DNA of the CDR3: TGCGCCAGCAGCTTGGATCTAGGTTTAGGGTTCGGGAAATCTCCCCGTACGCAGTATTTT. This gives the protein CASSLDLGLGFGKSPRTQYF. V usage is TRBV5-1 and J usage is TRBJ2-3; D may be TRBD2 (5 bases). Looked up from germline, CDR1 is SGHRS and CDR2 is YFSETQ. With 0 bases removed from V and 8 bases from J, the gap between germline ends came to 31 bases. The CDR3 totals 20 residues. The full variable domain, rest sourced from reference TRBV5-1 and TRBJ2-3, is KAGVTQTPRYLIKTRGQQVTLSCSPISGHRSVSWYQQTPGQGLQFLFEYFSETQRNKGNFPGRFSGRQFSNSRSEMNVSTLELGDSALYLCASSLDLGLGFGKSPRTQYFGPGTRLTVL.

The rearrangement links TRBV28 to TRBJ2-3; 8 nucleotides match TRBD2. V was pared by 5 bases and J by 1 base, with 8 bases of the junction left unmatched. Germline V gene sequence: CDR1 MDHEN, CDR2 SYDVKM. CDR3 length equals 16 residues. DNA of the CDR3: TGTGCCAGCAGTCATCGTACTAGCGGACGCACAGATACGCAGTATTTT. Amino acids: CASSHRTSGRTDTQYF.

The CDR3 reads CATSDWDRGNEQFF. CDR3 DNA: TGTGCCACCAGTGATTGGGACAGGGGCAATGAGCAGTTCTTC. V usage is TRBV24-1 and J usage is TRBJ2-1, with 10 positions matching TRBD1. CDR3 size: 14 residues. J gave up 6 bases and V 2 bases, and 0 bases lay outside the gene matches. CDR1 is KGHDR and CDR2 is SFDVKD in the germline V gene.

This sequence joins TRBV19 and TRBJ2-3; 8 bases line up with TRBD1. This CDR3 is 17 amino acids long. Germline loops: CDR1 LNHDA, CDR2 SQIVND (reference sequence). V was clipped by 4 bases and J by 0 bases; unmatched bases: 9. CDR3 sequence (DNA): TGTGCCAGTAGTACCTACCCCGGGACAGGTAGCACAGATACGCAGTATTTT. This gives the protein CASSTYPGTGSTDTQYF.